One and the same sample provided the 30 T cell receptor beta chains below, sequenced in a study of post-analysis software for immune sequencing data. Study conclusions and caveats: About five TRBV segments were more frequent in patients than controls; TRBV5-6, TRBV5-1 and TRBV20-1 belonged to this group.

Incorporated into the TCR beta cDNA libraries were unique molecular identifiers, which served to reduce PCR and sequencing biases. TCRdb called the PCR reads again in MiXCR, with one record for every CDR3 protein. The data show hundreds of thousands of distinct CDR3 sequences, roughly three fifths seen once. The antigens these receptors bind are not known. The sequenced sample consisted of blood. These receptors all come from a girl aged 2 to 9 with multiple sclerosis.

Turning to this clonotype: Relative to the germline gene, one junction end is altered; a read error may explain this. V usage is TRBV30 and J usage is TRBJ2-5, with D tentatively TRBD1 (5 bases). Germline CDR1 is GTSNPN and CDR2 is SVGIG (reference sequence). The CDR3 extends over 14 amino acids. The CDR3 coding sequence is TGTGCCTGGAGTGTGACAGTAAAACAAGAGGCCCAGTACTTC. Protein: CAWSVTVKQEAQYF.

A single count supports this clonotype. CDR3 in DNA: TGTGCCAGCGGGGGCCGGGGGACTGAAGCTTTCTTT. Translating it yields CASGGRGTEAFF. This sequence joins TRBV6-2 or TRBV6-3 and TRBJ1-1, with D maybe TRBD1 (6 bases). Between the trimmed V and J ends, which lost 8 bases and 5 bases, there was a span of 12 bases. The germline gives CDR1 MNHEY, CDR2 SVGEGT. The length of the CDR3 is 12 residues.

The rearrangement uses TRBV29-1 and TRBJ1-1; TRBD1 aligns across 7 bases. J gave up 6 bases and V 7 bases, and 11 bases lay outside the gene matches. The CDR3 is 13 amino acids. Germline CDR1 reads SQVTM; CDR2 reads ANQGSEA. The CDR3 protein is CSANPTGSPEAFF. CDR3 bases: TGCAGCGCTAACCCGACAGGGAGTCCTGAAGCTTTCTTT. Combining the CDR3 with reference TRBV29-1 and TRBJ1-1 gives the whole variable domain SAVISQKPSRDICQRGTSLTIQCQVDSQVTMMFWYRQQPGQSLTLIATANQGSEATYESGFVIDKFPISRPNLTFSTLTVSNMSPEDSSIYLCSANPTGSPEAFFGQGTRLTVV.

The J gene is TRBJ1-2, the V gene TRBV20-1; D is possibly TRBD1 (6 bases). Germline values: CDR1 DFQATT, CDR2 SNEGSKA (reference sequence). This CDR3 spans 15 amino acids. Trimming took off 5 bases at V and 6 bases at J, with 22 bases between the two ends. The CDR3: CSADPTLQGEDGYTF. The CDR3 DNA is TGCAGTGCTGACCCTACTCTACAGGGCGAGGATGGCTACACCTTC.

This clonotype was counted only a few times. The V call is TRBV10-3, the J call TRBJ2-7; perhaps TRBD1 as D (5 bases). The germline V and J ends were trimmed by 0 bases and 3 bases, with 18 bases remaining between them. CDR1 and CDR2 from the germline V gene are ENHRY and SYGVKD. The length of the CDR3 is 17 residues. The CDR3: CAISESFTGEKNYEQYF. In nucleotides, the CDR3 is TGTGCCATCAGTGAGTCTTTCACAGGAGAGAAAAACTACGAGCAGTACTTC.

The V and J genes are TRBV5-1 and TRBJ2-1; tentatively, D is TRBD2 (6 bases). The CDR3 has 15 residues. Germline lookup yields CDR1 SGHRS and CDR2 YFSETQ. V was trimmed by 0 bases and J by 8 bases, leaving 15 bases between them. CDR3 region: CASSLASGASHEQFF. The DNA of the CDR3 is TGCGCCAGCAGCTTGGCTTCGGGAGCTAGTCATGAGCAGTTCTTC.

This chain's CDR3 is CASSYGKAYEQYF. The DNA of the CDR3 is TGTGCCAGCAGTTACGGCAAGGCCTACGAGCAGTACTTC. The rearrangement joins TRBV6-2 or TRBV6-3 to TRBJ2-7; D is ambiguous. This CDR3 contains 13 residues. V was clipped by 2 bases and J by 2 bases, with 7 bases between them. Germline V gives CDR1 MNHEY, CDR2 SVGEGT.

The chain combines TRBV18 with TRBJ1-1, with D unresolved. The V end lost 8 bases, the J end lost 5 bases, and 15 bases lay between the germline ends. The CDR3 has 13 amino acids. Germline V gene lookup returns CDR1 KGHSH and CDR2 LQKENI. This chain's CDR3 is CASTGIHPTEAFF. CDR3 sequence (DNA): TGTGCCAGCACCGGGATCCACCCAACTGAAGCTTTCTTT. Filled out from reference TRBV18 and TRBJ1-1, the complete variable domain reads NAGVMQNPRHLVRRRGQEARLRCSPMKGHSHVYWYRQLPEEGLKFMVYLQKENIIDESGMPKERFSAEFPKEGPSILRIQQVVRGDSAAYFCASTGIHPTEAFFGQGTRLTVV.

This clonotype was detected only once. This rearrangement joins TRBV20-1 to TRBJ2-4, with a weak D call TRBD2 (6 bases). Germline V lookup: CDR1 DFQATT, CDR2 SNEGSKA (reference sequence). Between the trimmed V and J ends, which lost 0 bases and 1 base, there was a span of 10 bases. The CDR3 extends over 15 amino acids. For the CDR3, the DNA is TGCAGTGCTAGAGATCGGCGGGACGCCAAAAACATTCAGTACTTC. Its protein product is CSARDRRDAKNIQYF.

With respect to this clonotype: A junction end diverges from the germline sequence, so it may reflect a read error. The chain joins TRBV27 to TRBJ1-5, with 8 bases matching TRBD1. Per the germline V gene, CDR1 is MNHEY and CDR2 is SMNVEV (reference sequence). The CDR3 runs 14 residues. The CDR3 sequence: CTSSSGGNGQPQHF. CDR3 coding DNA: TGTACCAGCAGTTCAGGGGGCAACGGTCAGCCCCAGCATTTT.

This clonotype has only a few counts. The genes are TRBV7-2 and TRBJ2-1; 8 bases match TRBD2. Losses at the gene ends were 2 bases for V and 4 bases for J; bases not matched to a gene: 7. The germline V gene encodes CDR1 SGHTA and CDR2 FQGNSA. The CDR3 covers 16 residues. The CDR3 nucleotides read TGTGCCAGCAGCTTATATAGCGGGGAGGTATACAATGAGCAGTTCTTC. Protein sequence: CASSLYSGEVYNEQFF.

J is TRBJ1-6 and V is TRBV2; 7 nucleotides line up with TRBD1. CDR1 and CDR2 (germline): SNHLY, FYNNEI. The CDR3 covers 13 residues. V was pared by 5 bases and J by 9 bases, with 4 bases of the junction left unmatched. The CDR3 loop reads CASSPDRASPLHF. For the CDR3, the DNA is TGTGCCAGCAGTCCCGACAGGGCTTCACCCCTCCACTTT.

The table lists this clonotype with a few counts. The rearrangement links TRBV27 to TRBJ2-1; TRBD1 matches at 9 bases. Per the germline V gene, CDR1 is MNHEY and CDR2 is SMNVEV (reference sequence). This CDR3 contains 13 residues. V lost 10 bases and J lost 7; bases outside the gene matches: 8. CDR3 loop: CATTGQGTNEQFF. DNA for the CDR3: TGTGCCACCACGGGACAGGGCACGAATGAGCAGTTCTTC.

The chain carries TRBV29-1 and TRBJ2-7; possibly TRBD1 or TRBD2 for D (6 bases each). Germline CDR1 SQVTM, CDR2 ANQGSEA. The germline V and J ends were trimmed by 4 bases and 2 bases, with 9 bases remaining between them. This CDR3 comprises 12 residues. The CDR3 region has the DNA TGCAGCGTTGGGGGGGCCACCTACGAGCAGTACTTC. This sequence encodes CSVGGATYEQYF.

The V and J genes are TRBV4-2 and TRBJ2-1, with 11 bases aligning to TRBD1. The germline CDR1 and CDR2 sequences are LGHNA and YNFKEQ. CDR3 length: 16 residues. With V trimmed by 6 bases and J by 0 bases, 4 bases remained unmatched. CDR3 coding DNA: TGTGCCAGCAGAGAAGGGACAGGGGGCTCCTACAATGAGCAGTTCTTC. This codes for CASREGTGGSYNEQFF.

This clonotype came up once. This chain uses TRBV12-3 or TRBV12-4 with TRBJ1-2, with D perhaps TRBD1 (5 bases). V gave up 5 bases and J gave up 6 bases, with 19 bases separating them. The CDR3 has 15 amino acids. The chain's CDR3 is CASSPPVGAVDGYTF. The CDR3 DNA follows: TGTGCCAGCAGTCCCCCCGTTGGGGCGGTAGATGGCTACACCTTC.

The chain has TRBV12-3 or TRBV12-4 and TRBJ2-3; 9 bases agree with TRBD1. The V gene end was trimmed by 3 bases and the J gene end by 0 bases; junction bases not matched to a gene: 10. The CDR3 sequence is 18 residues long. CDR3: CASSFTGGGSISTDTQYF. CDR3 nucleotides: TGTGCCAGCAGTTTTACAGGGGGCGGCTCTATAAGCACAGATACGCAGTATTTT.

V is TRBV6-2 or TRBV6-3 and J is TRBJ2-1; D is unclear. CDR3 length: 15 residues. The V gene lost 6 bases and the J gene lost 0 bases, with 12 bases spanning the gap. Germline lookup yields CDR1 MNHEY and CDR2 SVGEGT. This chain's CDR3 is CASSPGPPSYNEQFF. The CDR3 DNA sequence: TGTGCCAGCAGCCCAGGTCCCCCCTCCTACAATGAGCAGTTCTTC.

The CDR3 DNA is TGCAGCGCCGGACGGACCCTCCTTACCTACGAGCAGTACTTC. Its translation is CSAGRTLLTYEQYF. This chain links TRBV29-1 with TRBJ2-4; no definite D call. The last part of the DNA fits TRBJ2-7 better; the J call may be wrong. Germline V gives CDR1 SQVTM, CDR2 ANQGSEA. CDR3 length: 14 amino acids.

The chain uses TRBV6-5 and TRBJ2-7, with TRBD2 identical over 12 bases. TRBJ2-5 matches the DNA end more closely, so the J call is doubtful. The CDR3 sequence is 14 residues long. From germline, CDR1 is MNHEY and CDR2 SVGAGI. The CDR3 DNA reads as TGTGCCAGCAGCCCGACTAGCGGGAGAGAGACCCAGTACTTC. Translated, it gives CASSPTSGRETQYF.

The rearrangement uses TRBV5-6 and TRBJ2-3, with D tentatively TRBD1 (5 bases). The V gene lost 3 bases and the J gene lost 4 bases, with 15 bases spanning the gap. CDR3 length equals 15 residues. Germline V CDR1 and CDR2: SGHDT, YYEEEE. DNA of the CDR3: TGTGCCAGCAGCTGGGTCGGCAGGGTCGCAGATACGCAGTATTTT. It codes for CASSWVGRVADTQYF. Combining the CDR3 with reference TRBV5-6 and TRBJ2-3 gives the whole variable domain DAGVTQSPTHLIKTRGQQVTLRCSPKSGHDTVSWYQQALGQGPQFIFQYYEEEERQRGNFPDRFSGHQFPNYSSELNVNALLLGDSALYLCASSWVGRVADTQYFGPGTRLTVL.

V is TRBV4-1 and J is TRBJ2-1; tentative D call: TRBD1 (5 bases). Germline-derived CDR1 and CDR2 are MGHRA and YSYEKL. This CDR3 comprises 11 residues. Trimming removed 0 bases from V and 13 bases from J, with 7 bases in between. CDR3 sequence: CASSQEGAQFF. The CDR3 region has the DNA TGCGCCAGCAGCCAAGAAGGGGCCCAGTTCTTC.

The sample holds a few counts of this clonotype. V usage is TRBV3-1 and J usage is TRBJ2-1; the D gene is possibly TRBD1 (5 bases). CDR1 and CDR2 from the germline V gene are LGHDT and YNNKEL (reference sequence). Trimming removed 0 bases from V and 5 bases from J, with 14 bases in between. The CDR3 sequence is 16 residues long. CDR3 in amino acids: CASSQDQGPLDNEQFF. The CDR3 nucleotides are TGTGCCAGCAGCCAAGACCAGGGCCCCCTCGACAATGAGCAGTTCTTC.

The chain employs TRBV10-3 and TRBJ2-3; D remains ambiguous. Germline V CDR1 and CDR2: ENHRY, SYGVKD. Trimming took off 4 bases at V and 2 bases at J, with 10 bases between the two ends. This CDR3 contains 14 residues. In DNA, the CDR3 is TGTGCCATCAGTGCAGGTCCCCCCACAGATACGCAGTATTTT. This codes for CAISAGPPTDTQYF.

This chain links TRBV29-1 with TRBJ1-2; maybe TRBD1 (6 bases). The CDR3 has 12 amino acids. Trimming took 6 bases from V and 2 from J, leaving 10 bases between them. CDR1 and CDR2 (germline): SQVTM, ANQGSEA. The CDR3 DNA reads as TGCAGCGTCGCCAGGGGAAACTATGGCTACACCTTC. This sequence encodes CSVARGNYGYTF.

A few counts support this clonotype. CDR3 sequence (DNA): TGCAGCGCGGGGGACAGGGGTCGAGAGACCCAGTACTTC. Translation: CSAGDRGRETQYF. This rearrangement joins TRBV29-1 to TRBJ2-5; 10 bases match TRBD1. The germline V gene has CDR1 SQVTM and CDR2 ANQGSEA. V gave up 7 bases and J gave up 4 bases; unmatched junction bases: 6. This CDR3 contains 13 residues.

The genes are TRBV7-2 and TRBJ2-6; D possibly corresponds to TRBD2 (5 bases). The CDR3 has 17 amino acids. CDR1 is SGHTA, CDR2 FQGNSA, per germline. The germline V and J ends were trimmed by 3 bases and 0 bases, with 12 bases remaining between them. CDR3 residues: CASSFAGPPSGANVLTF. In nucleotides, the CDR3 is TGTGCCAGCAGCTTCGCGGGTCCCCCCTCTGGGGCCAACGTCCTGACTTTC.

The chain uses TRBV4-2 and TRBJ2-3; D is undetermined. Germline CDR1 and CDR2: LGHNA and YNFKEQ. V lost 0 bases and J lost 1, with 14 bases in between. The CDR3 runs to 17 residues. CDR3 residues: CASSQEGPKVGTDTQYF. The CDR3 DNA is TGTGCCAGCAGCCAAGAAGGCCCTAAAGTAGGCACAGATACGCAGTATTTT.

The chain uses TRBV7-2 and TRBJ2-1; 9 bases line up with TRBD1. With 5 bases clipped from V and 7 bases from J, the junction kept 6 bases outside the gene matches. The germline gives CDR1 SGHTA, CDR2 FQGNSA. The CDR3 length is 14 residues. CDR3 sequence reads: CASSRDRAGNEQFF. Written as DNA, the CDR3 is TGTGCCAGCAGCCGGGACAGGGCGGGGAATGAGCAGTTCTTC.

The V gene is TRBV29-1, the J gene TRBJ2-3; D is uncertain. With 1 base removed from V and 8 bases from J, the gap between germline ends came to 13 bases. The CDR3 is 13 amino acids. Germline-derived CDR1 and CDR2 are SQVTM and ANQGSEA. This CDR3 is CSVEVSRWVTQYF. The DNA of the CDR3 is TGCAGCGTTGAAGTATCTCGTTGGGTTACGCAGTATTTT.